The rows below give T cell receptor beta chains drawn from one sample of a study of T cell responses to AZD1222 COVID-19 vaccine. TCRdb keeps only in-frame clones here, not all; method: immunoSEQ multiplex PCR. The repertoire has more than 95,000 clones, less than 90% of them found once; the top ten carry around 7.5%. The sample in question was peripheral blood, obtained on day 0 of AZD1222 vaccination. The receptors here all came from an adult in good health. CDR3s include the opening cysteine and the closing phenylalanine or tryptophan. A D gene is named only where the DNA matches it firmly. Clone size is not always given. Where it is, it says once, few, many or a class for expanded clones.

TGTGCCAGCAGCTTAGACGGCGATAATCAGCCCCAGCATTTT | CASSLDGDNQPQHF | NA | TRBV7-2 | NA | TRBJ1-5
TGTGCCAGCATATCCTTCTGTCCGGCTTTCTTT | CASISFCPAFF | NA | TRBV6-4 | few | TRBJ1-1
TGTGCCAGCAGCGCCGGACTCAGCTATGGCTACACCTTC | CASSAGLSYGYTF | NA | TRBV9 | NA | TRBJ1-2
TGTGCCAGCACTTACCTAGGGGCTCGGACTGAAGCTTTCTTT | CASTYLGARTEAFF | NA | TRBV6-6 | NA | TRBJ1-1
TGTGCCAGCAGCGGACTGACTGGGCGGGAGGGGGAGACCCAGTACTTC | CASSGLTGREGETQYF | TRBD2 | TRBV9 | NA | TRBJ2-5
TGTGCCAGCAGTTTACGAACTGGTCAGCCCCAGCATTTT | CASSLRTGQPQHF | NA | TRBV27 | NA | TRBJ1-5
TGTGCCAGCAGTTTAGGTAGGTCGAGCAATGAGCAGTTCTTC | CASSLGRSSNEQFF | NA | TRBV27 | NA | TRBJ2-1
TGTGCCAGCAGCGTAGCTTCGGACGGCTCCTACGAGCAGTACTTC | CASSVASDGSYEQYF | NA | TRBV9 | NA | TRBJ2-7
TGTGCCAGCAGTTATGGGCAGGGTAATTCACCCCTCCACTTT | CASSYGQGNSPLHF | NA | TRBV6-5 | NA | TRBJ1-6
TGTGCCACCAGTGATTCTGGACAGATCAATGAGCAGTTCTTC | CATSDSGQINEQFF | NA | TRBV24-1 | NA | TRBJ2-1
TGTGCCAGCAGTTTATCTAGCGGTCGACTTTACAATGAGCAGTTCTTC | CASSLSSGRLYNEQFF | NA | TRBV27 | NA | TRBJ2-1
TGTGCCAGCAGCCTAAGGGGACAGGCACTCATTTTCTTT | CASSLRGQALIFF | TRBD1 | TRBV7-2 | few | TRBJ1-1
TGTGCCTGGACTTGGGACTTGTCGGGAGAGACCCAGTACTTC | CAWTWDLSGETQYF | NA | TRBV30 | NA | TRBJ2-5
TGTGCCAGCAGCCCTCGGGACAGGAACTACAATGAGCAGTTCTTC | CASSPRDRNYNEQFF | TRBD1 | TRBV9 | NA | TRBJ2-1
TGTGCCAGCACCCGCTCGGGACAGGGGACGGAGCCCCAGCATTTT | CASTRSGQGTEPQHF | TRBD1 | TRBV28 | NA | TRBJ1-5
TGTGCCAGGGAACAGGGCCATTATGGCTACACCTTC | CAREQGHYGYTF | NA | TRBV28 | NA | TRBJ1-2
TGCAGCGTTGAGACTAGCGGGAGCTACGAGCAGTACTTC | CSVETSGSYEQYF | TRBD2 | TRBV29-1 | NA | TRBJ2-7
TGTGCCACCAGTGACCAGGACAGGGGTCCCTACGAGCAGTACTTC | CATSDQDRGPYEQYF | TRBD1 | TRBV24-1 | once | TRBJ2-7
TGTGCCACCACACGGCGGAGCTCCTATAATTCACCCCTCCACTTT | CATTRRSSYNSPLHF | NA | TRBV7-9 | NA | TRBJ1-6
TGTGCCAGCAGCTTGCAAAGCCGGAGTGGGGGGCCCCAGCATTTT | CASSLQSRSGGPQHF | NA | TRBV7-8 | few | TRBJ1-5
TGTGCCAGCAGCCTTGAGATGGGGGCCTCATATACGCAGTATTTT | CASSLEMGASYTQYF | NA | TRBV7-2 | once | TRBJ2-3
TGTGCCGGCGGGGATACTAGCGGGAGCAATGGTGAGCAGTTCTTC | CAGGDTSGSNGEQFF | TRBD2 | TRBV10-3 | NA | TRBJ2-1
TGTGCCAGCAGTTTCCTCCCGGACCATGGTGGGGCCAACGTCCTGACTTTC | CASSFLPDHGGANVLTF | NA | TRBV27 | NA | TRBJ2-6
TGTGCCAGCAGTGGGACAGGGACTGTGAACACTGAAGCTTTCTTT | CASSGTGTVNTEAFF | TRBD1 | TRBV6-2/TRBV6-3 | NA | TRBJ1-1
TGTGCCAGCAGCTTAGGGTTCAACTATGGCTACACCTTC | CASSLGFNYGYTF | NA | TRBV7-8 | NA | TRBJ1-2
TGTGCCAGCAGCTTTCGGAGGGGGCAGTCACCCCTCCACTTT | CASSFRRGQSPLHF | TRBD1 | TRBV7-3 | NA | TRBJ1-6
TGTGCCAGTGCTAAACGGAACACTGAAGCTTTCTTT | CASAKRNTEAFF | NA | TRBV19 | NA | TRBJ1-1
TGTGCCAGTAGTCGTACAGGGATCCACGAGCAGTACTTC | CASSRTGIHEQYF | NA | TRBV19 | few | TRBJ2-7
TGTGCCAGCAGCCAAACCGAGGCTCGGAACACCGGGGAGCTGTTTTTT | CASSQTEARNTGELFF | NA | TRBV14 | NA | TRBJ2-2
TGTGCCAGCAGCTTAGCGCCGACAGAAGCGTCGGAAAAACTGTTTTTT | CASSLAPTEASEKLFF | NA | TRBV7-6 | NA | TRBJ1-4
TGTGCCAGCGGCCAGGGACGCAGCTCTGGAAACACCATATATTTT | CASGQGRSSGNTIYF | NA | TRBV9 | NA | TRBJ1-3
TGTGCCAGCGGTCTTGGACCGCCCACCGGGGAGCTGTTTTTT | CASGLGPPTGELFF | NA | TRBV27 | NA | TRBJ2-2
TGCGCCAGCAGCCAAGATGGAGCTAGCGGGGCGGAGGCCCAGTACTTC | CASSQDGASGAEAQYF | TRBD2 | TRBV4-1 | NA | TRBJ2-5
TGTGCCAGCAGTTCGAGTAACACCGGGGAGCTGTTTTTT | CASSSSNTGELFF | NA | TRBV6-5 | NA | TRBJ2-2
TGTGCCAGCAGCTTGGAAACTGATACGCAGTATTTT | CASSLETDTQYF | NA | TRBV5-4 | NA | TRBJ2-3
TGTGCCAGCAGTTTCGTAGTTGGTGTCGGGACAGGGATTTATGGCTACACCTTC | CASSFVVGVGTGIYGYTF | TRBD1 | TRBV28 | NA | TRBJ1-2
TGTGCCAGCAGCCTCGGGAGGGAGAATGAGCAGTTCTTC | CASSLGRENEQFF | TRBD2 | TRBV5-4 | NA | TRBJ2-1
TGTGCCTGGAGTGTAATGGGGACTTATGACAATGAGCAGTTCTTC | CAWSVMGTYDNEQFF | NA | TRBV30 | NA | TRBJ2-1
TGTGCCTGGAGTTCGCCGTCGGGCTCCTACACCTTC | CAWSSPSGSYTF | NA | TRBV30 | once | TRBJ1-2
TGTGCCAGCAGTGAATGGAGAGGGACAGAGACCCAGTACTTC | CASSEWRGTETQYF | NA | TRBV25-1 | NA | TRBJ2-5
TGTGCCAGCAGCTGGGCAGGGGGCACAGATACGCAGTATTTT | CASSWAGGTDTQYF | NA | TRBV5-4 | NA | TRBJ2-3
TGTGCCAGCAGTTTATCAGGGACAGGCGGGTTAGGCTGGGTTGGCTACACCTTC | CASSLSGTGGLGWVGYTF | TRBD1 | TRBV28 | NA | TRBJ1-2
TGCGCCAGCAGCCAAGAAGGCGAGGGGGAGACCCAGTACTTC | CASSQEGEGETQYF | NA | TRBV4-1 | many | TRBJ2-5
TGCGCCAGCAGCCAAATGACAGGGGGCGCAACTGAAGCTTTCTTT | CASSQMTGGATEAFF | TRBD1 | TRBV4-1 | NA | TRBJ1-1